Below, one T cell receptor beta chain is given with its context. Assay used: immunoSEQ multiplex PCR; TCRdb lists only in-frame clones, some missing. The sample holds 85,000 to 95,000 clones; 90% to 97% are singletons and the top ten take 0.36%. In germline, CDR1 is ENHRY, CDR2 SYGVKD. V was clipped by 0 bases and J by 3 bases, with 9 bases between them. The CDR3 consists of 15 residues. This entry is derived from a study of technical replicates of blood from several donors. The chain joins TRBV10-3 to TRBJ1-5; D is possibly TRBD1 (5 bases). Sequencing input: T cells isolated from PBMCs. The sequence came from a human donor in good health. This CDR3 is CAISESQVPNQPQHF. The CDR3 DNA sequence: TGTGCCATCAGTGAGTCACAGGTACCCAATCAGCCCCAGCATTTT.